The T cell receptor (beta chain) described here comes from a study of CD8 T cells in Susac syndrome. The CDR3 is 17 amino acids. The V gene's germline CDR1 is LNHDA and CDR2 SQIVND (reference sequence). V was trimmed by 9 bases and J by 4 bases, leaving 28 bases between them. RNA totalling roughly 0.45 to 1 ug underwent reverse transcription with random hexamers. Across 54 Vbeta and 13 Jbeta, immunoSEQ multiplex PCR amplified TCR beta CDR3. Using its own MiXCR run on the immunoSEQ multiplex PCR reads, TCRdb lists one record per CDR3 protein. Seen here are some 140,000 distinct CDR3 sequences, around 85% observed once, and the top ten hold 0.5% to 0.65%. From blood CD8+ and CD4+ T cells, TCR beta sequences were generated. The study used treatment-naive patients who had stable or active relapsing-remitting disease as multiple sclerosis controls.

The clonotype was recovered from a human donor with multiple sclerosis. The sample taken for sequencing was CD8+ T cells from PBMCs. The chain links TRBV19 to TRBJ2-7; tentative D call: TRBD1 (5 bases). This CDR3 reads CARNLPTDTRNGYEQYV. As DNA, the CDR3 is TGTGCCAGAAACCTACCCACGGACACCAGGAATGGGTACGAGCAGTACGTC.